This T cell receptor (beta chain) was sequenced for a study of blood T cell repertoires in COVID-19. Study summary: Whether acute or convalescent, the COVID-19 samples came from the United States, Italy and Spain. PBMCs, B-cell-depleted T cells, or T cells provided the cDNA or gDNA that made up the material.

As handled by the study authors: Cell counts per sample came from amplifying reference gene primers. Assay used: immunoSEQ multiplex PCR; TCRdb lists only in-frame clones, some missing. Clonal size and the V and J genes are those of that table, whereas D and trimming came from the DNA. The sample yields hundreds of thousands of clones, about 82% seen once. The table lists this clone with a count of one. One Seattle source followed patients from active infection through their disease course. The clonotype was recovered from a woman older than 75 with COVID-19, enrolled during active disease. Sequenced sample: peripheral blood.

This CDR3 reads CASSQGGGAYEQYV. As DNA, the CDR3 is TGTGCCAGCAGCCAAGGCGGGGGGGCCTACGAGCAGTACGTC. The V gene is TRBV3-1 (or the pseudogene TRBV3-2), the J gene TRBJ2-7; 9 bases map to TRBD2. Germline loops: CDR1 LGHDT, CDR2 YNNKEL (reference sequence). The CDR3 contains 14 residues. The junction had 0 bases not matched to a gene; V was cut back by 1 base and J by 2 bases.